These 3 T cell receptor beta chains came from one sample sequenced in a study of Ad26.COV2.S vaccination and SARS-CoV-2 variants. The assay was immunoSEQ multiplex PCR, and TCRdb's table has in-frame clones only and misses some. The table shows some 250,000 clones, with over 75% occurring only once. Treatment specified: roughly 19 received Ad26.COV2.S at low or high dose, single or two shots; about 5 received placebo; per-sample allocation not given. On day 63 after the first injection, vaccine and placebo recipients gave samples. The sample was peripheral blood, taken in a trial of Ad26.COV2.S vaccine versus placebo. These receptors originate from a person between 18 and 65 years old who received the Ad26.COV2.S COVID-19 vaccine or a placebo.

The rearrangement links TRBV28 to TRBJ2-2, with 8 bases that match TRBD1. V trimming: 7 bases; J trimming: 1 base; junction bases outside the gene matches: 5. Germline lookup yields CDR1 MDHEN and CDR2 SYDVKM. The CDR3 is 15 amino acids. The CDR3 nucleotides are TGTGCCAGCACTCGGACAGGGTGGAACACCGGGGAGCTGTTTTTT. Its translation: CASTRTGWNTGELFF.

V and J are TRBV24-1 and TRBJ2-2; 7 bases line up with TRBD2. With 4 bases clipped from V and 1 base from J, the junction kept 5 bases outside the gene matches. Germline lookup yields CDR1 KGHDR and CDR2 SFDVKD. CDR3 size: 16 residues. The CDR3 DNA sequence: TGTGCCACCAGTGACCCCGGGAGGCAGAACACCGGGGAGCTGTTTTTT. Translated: CATSDPGRQNTGELFF.

Details on this clone: Other DNA sequences in the same sample also yield this CDR3. The chain has TRBV5-1 and TRBJ2-7; TRBD2 is a possible D gene (5 bases). This CDR3 has 12 amino acids. In germline, CDR1 is SGHRS, CDR2 YFSETQ. V gave up 3 bases and J gave up 3 bases, with 7 bases separating them. CDR3 sequence (DNA): TGCGCCAGCAGCTCTACTAGCTACGAGCAGTACTTC. Encoded protein: CASSSTSYEQYF.